Listed here are 2 T cell receptor beta chains from one sample, sequenced in a study of blood T cell repertoires in COVID-19. Profiling relied on immunoSEQ multiplex PCR, and the TCRdb table lists in-frame clones only, not all of them. Here the sample spans some 200,000 clones, roughly 77% being singletons. Sequencing used PBMCs or T cells enriched from blood (not recorded which). These receptors were obtained from a man aged 35 to 55 who had recovered from COVID-19.

This clone was detected only once. This chain links TRBV6-5 with TRBJ2-7; 7 nucleotides agree with TRBD1. V dropped 4 bases and J dropped 2; count of bases not matched to a gene: 5. There are 14 residues in the CDR3. Germline CDR1 and CDR2: MNHEY and SVGAGI. As DNA, the CDR3 is TGTGCCAGCAGTTCGACAGGGACCGCCTACGAGCAGTACTTC. Translation gives CASSSTGTAYEQYF.

The CDR3 loop is CASSSAGVFYGYTF. The CDR3 DNA follows: TGTGCCAGTAGCAGTGCGGGGGTTTTCTATGGCTACACCTTC. This chain links TRBV19 with TRBJ1-2, with D possibly matching TRBD1 (5 bases). Germline lookup yields CDR1 LNHDA and CDR2 SQIVND (reference sequence). The CDR3 has 14 amino acids. Deletions cut 6 bases from V and 4 bases from J, with 15 bases between.